These 25 T cell receptor beta chains share one sample of origin, sequenced in a study of blood T cell repertoires in COVID-19. Clones were sequenced by immunoSEQ multiplex PCR, and TCRdb holds only the in-frame ones, with some missing. The table has 110,000 or so clones, over 80% seen once. Source material: peripheral blood. Receptor source: a woman in her sixties or seventies with acute or convalescent COVID-19.

The CDR3: CASSYSVETQYF. The CDR3 coding sequence is TGTGCCAGCAGTTACTCCGTGGAGACCCAGTACTTC. The chain carries TRBV6-2 or TRBV6-3 and TRBJ2-5; D gene ambiguous. Per the germline V gene, CDR1 is MNHEY and CDR2 is SVGEGT. V was cut by 0 bases and J by 5 bases, with 4 bases left in between. The CDR3 consists of 12 residues.

This rearrangement joins TRBV11-2 to TRBJ2-7, with 13 bases lining up with TRBD2. The germline V gene encodes CDR1 SGHAT and CDR2 FQNNGV. The CDR3 has 16 residues. Losses at the gene ends were 5 bases for V and 5 bases for J; bases not matched to a gene: 9. The CDR3 coding sequence is TGTGCCAGCAGCCTGTGGACTAGCGGGGGAGTAAACGAGCAGTACTTC. Protein product: CASSLWTSGGVNEQYF.

This sequence joins TRBV10-3 and TRBJ2-2, with 12 bases identical to TRBD2. Germline V gene sequence: CDR1 ENHRY, CDR2 SYGVKD. Trimming cost V 6 bases and J 6 bases; bases outside gene matches: 8. CDR3 length equals 16 residues. DNA of the CDR3: TGTGCCATCAGCCCTAGCGGGAGGGCTGGGGCCGGGGAGCTGTTTTTT. Translating it yields CAISPSGRAGAGELFF.

The rearrangement links TRBV5-1 to TRBJ2-3, with D maybe TRBD2 (6 bases). The CDR3 sequence is 12 residues long. The V and J ends lost 5 bases and 11 bases respectively, with 15 bases between them. Germline V CDR1 and CDR2: SGHRS, YFSETQ. This chain's CDR3 is CASRPDRGEQYF. In DNA form, the CDR3 reads TGCGCCAGCAGGCCAGACCGCGGGGAGCAGTATTTT. Combining the CDR3 with reference TRBV5-1 and TRBJ2-3 gives the whole variable domain KAGVTQTPRYLIKTRGQQVTLSCSPISGHRSVSWYQQTPGQGLQFLFEYFSETQRNKGNFPGRFSGRQFSNSRSEMNVSTLELGDSALYLCASRPDRGEQYFGPGTRLTVL.

The chain uses TRBV3-1 (or the pseudogene TRBV3-2) and TRBJ2-7; 7 nucleotides line up with TRBD2. Trimming removed 4 bases from V and 7 bases from J; junction bases left unmatched: 13. The CDR3 has 15 residues. In germline, CDR1 is LGHDT, CDR2 YNNKEL (reference sequence). The CDR3 DNA follows: TGTGCCAGCAGCCCCCCCCGGTGGGAGGGCGGGGAGCAGTACTTC. Translated, it gives CASSPPRWEGGEQYF.

CDR3 sequence (DNA): TGTGCCAGCAGTTTTAGGAGCTTGAGAGAAGCTTTCTTT. Residues: CASSFRSLREAFF. J is TRBJ1-1 and V is TRBV28; D ambiguous. In germline, CDR1 is MDHEN, CDR2 SYDVKM. Deletions cut 3 bases from V and 8 bases from J, with 13 bases between. The CDR3 consists of 13 residues. Filled out from reference TRBV28 and TRBJ1-1, the complete variable domain reads DVKVTQSSRYLVKRTGEKVFLECVQDMDHENMFWYRQDPGLGLRLIYFSYDVKMKEKGDIPEGYSVSREKKERFSLILESASTNQTSMYLCASSFRSLREAFFGQGTRLTVV.

V gene TRBV5-8 combines with J gene TRBJ2-7; the match to TRBD2 covers 11 bases. The CDR3 is made up of 15 amino acids. The germline gives CDR1 SGHTS, CDR2 YDEGEE. V lost 7 bases to trimming and J lost 3 bases; unmatched junction nucleotides: 9. The CDR3 loop is CASGIGTSGSYEQYF. The CDR3 coding sequence is TGTGCCAGCGGCATCGGGACTAGCGGTAGCTACGAGCAGTACTTC.

V gene TRBV3-1 (or the pseudogene TRBV3-2) combines with J gene TRBJ1-1; 8 bases align to TRBD1. CDR1 is LGHDT and CDR2 is YNNKEL in the germline V gene (reference sequence). CDR3 size: 13 residues. Germline trimming cut 4 bases from V and 8 bases from J; bases unmatched to any gene: 6. DNA of the CDR3: TGTGCCAGCAGCCCTGGGACAGGACAAGAAGCTTTCTTT. Encoded protein: CASSPGTGQEAFF.

Only one count was recorded for this clone. V usage is TRBV5-1 and J usage is TRBJ1-4, with D unclear. Looked up from germline, CDR1 is SGHRS and CDR2 is YFSETQ. Between the trimmed V and J ends, which lost 5 bases and 5 bases, there was a span of 16 bases. This CDR3 contains 15 residues. CDR3 DNA sequence: TGCGCCAGCAGTATCGATCCGGGGATAAATGAAAAACTGTTTTTT. It translates to CASSIDPGINEKLFF.

In its sample, this clone was seen a few times. V gene TRBV9 combines with J gene TRBJ1-1; D gene ambiguous. The CDR3 has 14 residues. CDR1 and CDR2 (germline): SGDLS, YYNGEE. Trimming pared 2 bases from V and 4 bases from J, leaving 12 bases between. For the CDR3, the DNA is TGTGCCAGCAGCGTCGTTGGGCCGGCCACTGAAGCTTTCTTT. This sequence encodes CASSVVGPATEAFF.

The gene calls are TRBV19 and TRBJ1-4; 8 bases are shared with TRBD1. With 6 bases clipped from V and 1 base from J, the junction kept 10 bases outside the gene matches. The CDR3 sequence is 17 residues long. CDR1 and CDR2 (germline): LNHDA, SQIVND (reference sequence). The DNA for the CDR3 is TGTGCCAGTAGACCCCGAGGTGGACAGGGAACTAATGAAAAACTGTTTTTT. The encoded protein is CASRPRGGQGTNEKLFF.

The J gene is TRBJ1-2, the V gene TRBV20-1; D is uncertain. V dropped 5 bases and J dropped 14 bases, with 15 bases sitting between them. CDR1 and CDR2 (germline): DFQATT, SNEGSKA (reference sequence). This CDR3 is built from 10 residues. CDR3 DNA sequence: TGCAGTGCTCCACCCGAGAATCCGACCTTC. It yields the protein CSAPPENPTF.

The chain recombines TRBV15 with TRBJ1-5, with 8 bases that match TRBD1. J gave up 2 bases and V 5 bases, and 5 bases lay outside the gene matches. The CDR3 consists of 15 residues. Germline V gene sequence: CDR1 LNHNV, CDR2 YYDKDF (reference sequence). The CDR3 region is CATSVPTGGNQPQHF. CDR3 DNA: TGTGCCACCAGCGTACCGACAGGGGGCAATCAGCCCCAGCATTTT.

V gene TRBV7-8 combines with J gene TRBJ1-2; TRBD1 is a possible D gene (6 bases). In germline, CDR1 is SGHVS, CDR2 FQNEAQ. V lost 3 bases and J lost 7, with 6 bases in between. The CDR3 has 11 amino acids. The CDR3 coding sequence is TGTGCCAGCAGCTTGGGGGCTGGCTACACCTTC. Translation: CASSLGAGYTF.

The J gene is TRBJ1-1, the V gene TRBV2; D uncertain. This CDR3 is 11 amino acids long. With 11 bases removed from V and 3 bases from J, the gap between germline ends came to 10 bases. From germline, CDR1 is SNHLY and CDR2 FYNNEI. Here the CDR3 reads CALQRDTEAFF. CDR3 DNA: TGTGCCTTACAGAGGGACACTGAAGCTTTCTTT.

This clone was observed a few times. J is TRBJ1-6 and V is TRBV7-2; tentatively, D is TRBD1 (6 bases). The V gene's germline CDR1 is SGHTA and CDR2 FQGNSA. The CDR3 loop spans 14 amino acids. Trimming cost V 1 base and J 7 bases, with 8 bases left between them. The chain's CDR3 is CASSLGTVNSPLHF. CDR3 DNA: TGTGCCAGCAGCTTAGGGACAGTAAATTCACCCCTCCACTTT.

V is TRBV12-3 or TRBV12-4 and J is TRBJ1-5; D is ambiguous. The germline V and J ends were trimmed by 4 bases and 4 bases, with 8 bases remaining between them. CDR3 length: 13 amino acids. CDR3 loop: CASSWSENQPQHF. CDR3 nucleotides: TGTGCCAGCAGTTGGAGCGAGAATCAGCCCCAGCATTTT.

This clone was seen a single time. J is TRBJ1-6 and V is TRBV5-6; D remains unclear. CDR1 is SGHDT and CDR2 is YYEEEE in the germline V gene. Trimming shortened V by 3 bases and J by 7 bases, and 11 bases separated the two germline ends. There are 14 residues in the CDR3. The CDR3 protein is CASSSRVSNSPLHF. The CDR3, as DNA: TGTGCCAGCAGCTCACGGGTATCCAATTCACCCCTCCACTTT.

The CDR3 nucleotides read TGTGCCAGCAGCCTACAGGGAGCAGTCGGCTACACCTTC. Translation: CASSLQGAVGYTF. The chain uses TRBV28 and TRBJ1-2, with TRBD1 as a possible D gene (6 bases). Between the trimmed V and J ends, which lost 6 bases and 8 bases, there was a span of 16 bases. In germline, CDR1 is MDHEN, CDR2 SYDVKM. CDR3 size: 13 residues.

The rearrangement links TRBV7-2 to TRBJ1-2; TRBD1 matches 8 bases. CDR1 SGHTA and CDR2 FQGNSA come from the germline V gene. This CDR3 comprises 15 residues. Trimming cost V 5 bases and J 7 bases; bases outside gene matches: 12. Here the CDR3 reads CASSPQPQGALGYTF. The DNA for the CDR3 is TGTGCCAGCAGCCCCCAGCCCCAGGGGGCCCTTGGCTACACCTTC.

The rearrangement uses TRBV7-8 and TRBJ1-1; weak D call: TRBD1 (5 bases). This CDR3 contains 11 residues. V lost 1 base and J lost 8, with 5 bases in between. Germline V CDR1 and CDR2: SGHVS, FQNEAQ. The CDR3 here is CASSLGQEAFF. The CDR3, as DNA: TGTGCCAGCAGCTTAGGACAGGAAGCTTTCTTT.

CDR3 sequence (DNA): TGTGCCAGCAGCCGTACAGGGGGCAAAAATCAGCCCCAGCATTTT. Residues: CASSRTGGKNQPQHF. The chain uses TRBV7-8 and TRBJ1-5; 9 bases are shared with TRBD1. V lost 5 bases and J lost 4; bases outside the gene matches: 6. Per germline, CDR1 SGHVS and CDR2 FQNEAQ. CDR3 length: 15 residues.

The J gene is TRBJ1-1, the V gene TRBV19; 7 bases fit TRBD1. The CDR3 extends over 14 amino acids. Trimming removed 4 bases from V and 3 bases from J; junction bases left unmatched: 5. The germline gives CDR1 LNHDA, CDR2 SQIVND (reference sequence). CDR3 sequence: CASSKQGPHTEAFF. CDR3 DNA sequence: TGTGCCAGTAGTAAACAGGGGCCCCACACTGAAGCTTTCTTT.

V gene TRBV3-1 (or the pseudogene TRBV3-2) combines with J gene TRBJ2-7; TRBD1 matches 7 bases. The CDR3 contains 14 residues. The germline V gene encodes CDR1 LGHDT and CDR2 YNNKEL (reference sequence). The trim removed 3 bases at V and 2 bases at J, leaving 4 bases unmatched. CDR3 sequence reads: CASSHRQGTYEQYF. The CDR3 DNA is TGTGCCAGCAGCCACCGACAGGGCACCTACGAGCAGTACTTC.

The chain carries TRBV10-1 and TRBJ2-5, with TRBD2 matching 10 bases. Germline V gene data show CDR1 as WNHNN and CDR2 as SYGVQD (reference sequence). CDR3 length: 16 residues. V was pared by 3 bases and J by 4 bases, with 8 bases of the junction left unmatched. The CDR3 coding sequence is TGCGCCAGCAGTGACCGGACTAGCGGAGGGATAGAGACCCAGTACTTC. It yields the protein CASSDRTSGGIETQYF.